The entry that follows covers one T cell receptor (beta chain) sequence. The data derive from a study of blood T cell repertoires in COVID-19. Study-wide context: The samples span acute and convalescent COVID-19 from the United States, Italy and Spain. T cells, B-cell-depleted T cells, or PBMCs provided the cDNA or gDNA that served as material.

Per the original methods: Cell counts per sample came from amplifying reference gene primers. Profiled with immunoSEQ multiplex PCR; TCRdb holds only in-frame clones, not every one. V and J calls and clone size are as listed in that table; D and trimming were resolved from the DNA. This sample carries approximately 28,000 clones, about three quarters of them seen once, and the ten largest clones take roughly 20%. The V gene end was trimmed by 2 bases and the J gene end by 4 bases; junction bases not matched to a gene: 12. This CDR3 comprises 18 residues. Germline V lookup: CDR1 KGHDR, CDR2 SFDVKD. The sequenced sample was peripheral blood. This TCR came from a boy between 2 and 15 years old with active or convalescent COVID-19. V usage is TRBV24-1 and J usage is TRBJ2-2, with 7 bases matching TRBD2. The CDR3 sequence: CATSDSSFAGRRTGELFF. The DNA for the CDR3 is TGTGCCACCAGTGATTCTTCGTTTGCCGGGAGGCGCACCGGGGAGCTGTTTTTT.